The sequence of this T cell receptor beta chain was determined in a study of T cells after yellow fever vaccination. CDR3 size: 13 residues. V dropped 4 bases and J dropped 4 bases, with 8 bases sitting between them. Looked up from germline, CDR1 is SGHTA and CDR2 is FQGNSA. The table lists this clonotype with a few counts. Its specificity is not known. Study-wide results and limits: Bulk-population clonotypes that are abundant could appear as contaminants in FACS-sorted repertoires.

In making TCR cDNA, 5'RACE template switching added a universal primer site and UMIs to it. Each CDR3 protein gets one entry after TCRdb re-called the 5' RACE reads with MiXCR. Of 620,000 or so distinct CDR3 sequences in the sample, 9% to 15% were seen once. The source of this sequence is a man aged 25-45 years who received the YFV17D yellow fever vaccine. The V gene is TRBV7-2, the J gene TRBJ1-5; tentatively, D is TRBD1 (5 bases). The starting material was PBMCs, obtained on the day of the yellow fever booster vaccination. Written as DNA, the CDR3 is TGTGCCAGCAGCTCAGGGATTAATCAGCCCCAGCATTTT. This encodes CASSSGINQPQHF.